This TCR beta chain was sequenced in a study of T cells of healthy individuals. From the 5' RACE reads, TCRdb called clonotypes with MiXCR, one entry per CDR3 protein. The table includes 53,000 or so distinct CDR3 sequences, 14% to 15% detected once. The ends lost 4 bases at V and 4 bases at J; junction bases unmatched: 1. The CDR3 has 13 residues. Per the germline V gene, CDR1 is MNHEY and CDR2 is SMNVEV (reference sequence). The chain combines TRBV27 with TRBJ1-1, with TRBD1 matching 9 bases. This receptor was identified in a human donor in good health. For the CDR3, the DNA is TGTGCCAGCAGTTCGACAGGGGGCACTGAAGCTTTCTTT. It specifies CASSSTGGTEAFF.